This TCR beta chain was found in a study of cytomegalovirus exposure and HLA in healthy donors. Whole-study results and caveats: In a later analysis, TCR beta V- and J-gene trimming showed a link to a missense DCLRE1C variant. Investigators reported 150 to 200 TCR beta chains as tied to cytomegalovirus. Later on, analysis showed that most CMV-associated TCR beta chains appeared to be HLA-restricted.

Turning to this clone: The antigen is undetermined.

13 Jbeta primers and 60 Vbeta primers were used for the PCR. The method was immunoSEQ multiplex PCR; TCRdb's version includes in-frame clones alone and lacks a portion of them. The table has roughly 180,000 clones, more than 70% seen once. V lost 1 base, J lost 6 bases, and 8 bases stayed unmatched. The CDR3 extends over 15 amino acids. Germline V gene data show CDR1 as MNHEY and CDR2 as SVGAGI. The V call is TRBV6-5, the J call TRBJ1-1; 7 bases fit TRBD1. Sequencing used PBMCs. This TCR was sampled from a boy between 5 and 17 years old in good health and CMV-seronegative. CDR3 coding DNA: TGTGCCAGCAGTTACTTAGGGCAGGGGGTCGCTGAAGCTTTCTTT. Translation gives CASSYLGQGVAEAFF.